This T cell receptor (beta chain) was retrieved from a study of CXCR3-negative and CXCR3-positive naive CD8 T cells (dated by TCRdb to about 2019). About the investigation overall: Approximately 130 million TRB reads were obtained in total, roughly 1.5 +/- 0.3 million reads per library. Data from roughly eleven donors, pooled across two independent experiments, went into the diversity and physicochemical repertoire analyses. Naive subsets from a handful of donors and memory cells from 3 donors were included in the TRBV-TRBJ cluster analysis.

For each CD8+ T cell subset, flow sorting was done in triplicate, and about 300,000 cells per subset went directly into RLT lysis buffer. To keep memory contaminants out, a stringent definition of naive CD8+ T cells was applied: CD45RO-CCR7+CD27+CD95-. Standard density gradient centrifugation was used to isolate peripheral blood mononuclear cells from buffy coats. Naive CXCR3-negative and CXCR3-positive CD8+ T cells were flow-sorted on a FACSAria III. An RNeasy Mini Kit was used to extract total RNA from the sorted cells. Instrument on record: NextSeq 550. The Human TCR Profiling Kit (MiLaboratory) was used to make UMI-labeled 5' RACE TRB cDNA libraries. cDNA synthesis used the entire amount of extracted RNA, and PCR amplification then used the entire amount of cDNA produced. Libraries were prepared in parallel with an identical number of PCR cycles. In the authors' own workflow: With a minimum of two reads required per UMI, MIGEC and MiXCR pulled out about 54,000 +/- 9,700 unique UMI-labeled TRB cDNA molecules from each library. An average of roughly 40,000 +/- 10,000 functional in-frame TRB CDR3 nucleotide clonotypes without stop codons was found per library. Diversity metrics, including normalized Shannon-Wiener and Chao1, were computed in VDJtools after downsampling to 5000 UMI-labeled TRB molecules per sample. For the central five CDR3 residues, VDJtools calculated physicochemical properties weighted by clonotype size, namely interaction energy, strength, volume and Kidera factor 4. TCRdb reprocessed the sequencing reads and holds a single record per CDR3 protein sequence, with no DNA. What appears here as the V and J calls and clone size reflects TCRdb's work, not the paper's. The table for this sample lists under 110,000 distinct CDR3 sequences. The ten largest make up approximately 0.38% of the sample.

Broader findings and caveats from the paper: Compared with CXCR3-negative naive cells, CXCR3-positive naive cells had TRB CDR3s with higher hydrophobicity (lower Kidera factor 4), lower energy, and higher strength and volume indices. Because surface CD5, which is linked to self-reactivity in mice, was comparable between the naive subsets, TCR interaction strength was also inferred from TRB CDR3 physicochemical properties. Both naive subsets had comparably high repertoire diversity, while memory CD8+ T cells had much lower repertoire diversity. Freshly isolated PBMCs were used for most assays because CXCR3 expression partially decreased after cryopreservation. Naive CXCR3-negative and CXCR3-positive cells from the same donor showed similar TRBV-TRBJ usage, whereas memory cells showed distinct patterns.

Remarks on this clonotype: Its binding antigen is unknown.

The source material was naive CXCR3+ CD8+ T cells from blood. This specimen's cell subset or site label, per the study, means: CD45RO-CCR7+CD27+CD95- naive CD8+ T cells expressing CXCR3 (TNR3+). The TCR sequence derives from a human donor in good health. Some clones in this sample may be carry-over from other donors' samples.

The CDR3 region has the sequence CASSPNGEHSNTEAFF. The rearrangement combines TRBV11-3 with TRBJ1-1. From the cysteine through the phenylalanine, the CDR3 covers 16 amino acids. The DNA is unrecorded. From a lookup of the germline V gene, CDR1 and CDR2 are SGHNT and YENEEA.